These 4 T cell receptor beta chains came from one sample sequenced in a study of control samples from healthy donors and cancer patients. Sequencing was performed with immunoSEQ multiplex PCR; in TCRdb, only in-frame clones are kept and a portion is missing. This table has 170,000 or so clones, 80% to 95% appearing once. The sequenced material came from blood. The receptors were sampled from a young man in good health.

The V and J genes are TRBV5-1 and TRBJ2-3; D call uncertain. V was cut by 5 bases and J by 0 bases, with 13 bases left in between. The CDR3 contains 15 residues. Germline assignment: CDR1 SGHRS and CDR2 YFSETQ. CDR3 DNA: TGCGCCAGCAGTACTGGACGCCCAAGCACAGATACGCAGTATTTT. Its protein is CASSTGRPSTDTQYF.

This chain links TRBV12-5 with TRBJ1-4; D gene uncertain. The germline gives CDR1 LGHNT, CDR2 FRNRAP. The CDR3 extends over 12 amino acids. The germline V and J ends were trimmed by 3 bases and 6 bases, with 5 bases remaining between them. The CDR3 DNA reads as TGTGCTAGTGGTTTTCGGGATGAAAAACTGTTTTTT. This gives the protein CASGFRDEKLFF.

The chain combines TRBV5-1 with TRBJ2-4, with TRBD2 matching over 7 bases. CDR1 is SGHRS, CDR2 YFSETQ, per germline. This CDR3 is 14 amino acids long. V lost 7 bases, J lost 5 bases, and 9 bases stayed unmatched. The CDR3 nucleotides read TGCGCCAGCCGATGGGGAGGGGAGGAAAACATTCAGTACTTC. It translates to CASRWGGEENIQYF.

The genes are TRBV27 and TRBJ2-7; tentatively, D is TRBD1 or TRBD2 (6 bases each). CDR1 and CDR2 from the germline V gene are MNHEY and SMNVEV (reference sequence). The CDR3 length is 12 residues. The V gene lost 3 bases and the J gene lost 6 bases, with 9 bases spanning the gap. DNA for the CDR3: TGTGCCAGCAGTTTCTCGGGGGCCGAGCAGTACTTC. This encodes CASSFSGAEQYF.